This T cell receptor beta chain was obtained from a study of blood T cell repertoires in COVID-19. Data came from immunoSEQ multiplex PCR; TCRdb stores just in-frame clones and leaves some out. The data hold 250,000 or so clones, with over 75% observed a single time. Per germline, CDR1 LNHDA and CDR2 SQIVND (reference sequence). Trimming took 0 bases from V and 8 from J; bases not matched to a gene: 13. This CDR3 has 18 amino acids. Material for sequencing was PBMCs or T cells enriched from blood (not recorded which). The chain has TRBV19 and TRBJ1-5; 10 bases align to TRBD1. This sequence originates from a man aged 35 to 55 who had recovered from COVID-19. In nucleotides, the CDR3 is TGTGCCAGTAGTATAGATCGAGGGACAGGGGCCTTATGGGAGCCCCAGCATTTT. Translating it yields CASSIDRGTGALWEPQHF.